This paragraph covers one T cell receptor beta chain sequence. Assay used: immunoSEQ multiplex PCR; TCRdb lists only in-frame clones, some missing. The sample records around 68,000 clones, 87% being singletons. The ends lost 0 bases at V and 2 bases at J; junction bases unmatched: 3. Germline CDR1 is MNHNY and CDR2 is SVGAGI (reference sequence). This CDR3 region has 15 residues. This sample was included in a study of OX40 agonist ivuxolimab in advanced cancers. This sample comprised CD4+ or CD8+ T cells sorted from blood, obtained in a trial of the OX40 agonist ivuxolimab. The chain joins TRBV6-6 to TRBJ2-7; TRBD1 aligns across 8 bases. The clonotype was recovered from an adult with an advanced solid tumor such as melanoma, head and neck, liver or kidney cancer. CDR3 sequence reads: CASSYSGTGTYEQYF. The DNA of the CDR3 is TGTGCCAGCAGTTACTCTGGGACAGGCACCTACGAGCAGTACTTC.